This TCR beta chain was captured in a study of blood T cell repertoires in COVID-19. This table comes from immunoSEQ multiplex PCR, and its TCRdb copy is limited to in-frame clones, with some not included. The data show approximately 180,000 clones, 70% to 90% seen once. The germline V and J ends were trimmed by 3 bases and 4 bases, with 20 bases remaining between them. Germline assignment: CDR1 SGHRS and CDR2 YFSETQ. The CDR3 is 17 residues long. Sequenced: peripheral blood. This receptor was obtained from a person aged 65-85 years with COVID-19, enrolled during active disease. The chain carries TRBV5-1 and TRBJ2-1; TRBD1 is a possible D gene (6 bases). CDR3 residues: CASSWTPQGSQYNEQFF. The DNA for the CDR3 is TGCGCCAGCAGCTGGACACCCCAGGGGTCTCAGTACAATGAGCAGTTCTTC.